This TCR beta chain was profiled in a study of cytomegalovirus exposure and HLA in healthy donors. Study-level points and caveats: The study had only CMV serostatus as immune exposure information.

This clone appeared a single time. Its cognate antigen is unknown. Primers included in the PCR were 60 Vbeta and 13 Jbeta primers. Sequenced by immunoSEQ multiplex PCR; TCRdb stores in-frame clones only, minus some. The table has around 180,000 clones, approximately 80% seen once. Germline-derived CDR1 and CDR2 are GTSNPN and SVGIG (reference sequence). Trimming left V 5 bases short and J 11 bases short, with 24 bases between. There are 14 residues in the CDR3. This receptor was identified in a man in his late teens or twenties in good health and CMV-seronegative. Source material: PBMCs. The chain is built from TRBV30 and TRBJ2-5; tentatively, D is TRBD2 (5 bases). The CDR3 sequence: CAWGLLGGVGEQYF. DNA for the CDR3: TGTGCCTGGGGCCTTCTTGGAGGTGTAGGAGAGCAGTACTTC.